This T cell receptor beta chain derives from a study of OX40 agonist ivuxolimab in advanced cancers. Study background: With ivuxolimab, an agonistic anti-OX40 (CD134) antibody, patients were treated. The mean age was roughly 60 years, ranging from roughly 23 to 79, with less than 90% of participants male. Prior checkpoint blockade (anti-PD-1, anti-PD-L1 or anti-CTLA-4) was permitted; approximately 44% had it.

TCRdb's copy holds only in-frame clones and misses some; the assay was immunoSEQ multiplex PCR. The sample holds roughly 80,000 clones, 93% seen once. From germline, CDR1 is SGHTA and CDR2 FQGNSA. CDR3 length: 16 residues. V lost 4 bases to trimming and J lost 3 bases; unmatched junction nucleotides: 6. The table lists this clone with a count of one. Researchers took blood at baseline, on cycle 4 day 1, and on cycle 7 day 1. The chain combines TRBV7-2 with TRBJ2-4, with TRBD2 matching 10 bases. The sequence was collected from an adult with an advanced solid tumor such as melanoma, head and neck, liver or kidney cancer. Specimen: CD4+ or CD8+ T cells sorted from blood, collected in a trial of the OX40 agonist ivuxolimab. The CDR3 DNA is TGTGCCAGCAGCTCTACTAGCGGGGCTAGCAAAAACATTCAGTACTTC. Translation: CASSSTSGASKNIQYF.